In this sample, the clone carrying this TCR beta chain turned up many times. Its specificity is unknown. These data originate in a study of T cell repertoires in cytomegalovirus infection. Background on the study: Indicated by public TCR beta signatures were CMV infection and matching HLA type. Findings of the study overall: What dominated the ex vivo response were HLA-C-restricted CMV-specific TCR beta clonotypes.

MiXCR, run by TCRdb on the reads, gives a single entry per CDR3 protein. Of around 310,000 distinct CDR3 sequences in the sample, 25% to 30% were seen once. Germline V CDR1 and CDR2: MNHEY, SVGAGI. This CDR3 comprises 14 residues. The germline V and J ends were trimmed by 0 bases and 5 bases, with 10 bases remaining between them. The chain is built from TRBV6-5 and TRBJ1-1; a possible D gene is TRBD1 (5 bases). This clonotype was sampled from a human donor in good health (CMV status not recorded). Some clones in this sample may be carry-over from other donors' samples. This specimen was cultured PBMCs, taken from culture after CMV antigen stimulation. The CDR3 DNA reads as TGTGCCAGCAGTTACTCCCAGGGAGGGACTGAAGCTTTCTTT. Residues: CASSYSQGGTEAFF.